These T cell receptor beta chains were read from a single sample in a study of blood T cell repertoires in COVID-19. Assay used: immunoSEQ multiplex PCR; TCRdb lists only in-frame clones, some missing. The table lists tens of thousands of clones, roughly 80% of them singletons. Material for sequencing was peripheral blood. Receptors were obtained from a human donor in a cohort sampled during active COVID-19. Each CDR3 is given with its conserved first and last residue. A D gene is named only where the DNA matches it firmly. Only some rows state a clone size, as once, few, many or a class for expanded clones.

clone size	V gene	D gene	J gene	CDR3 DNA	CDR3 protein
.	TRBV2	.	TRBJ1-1	TGTGCCAGCAGTATCGCCGAGGGTCGGAACACTGAAGCTTTCTTT	CASSIAEGRNTEAFF
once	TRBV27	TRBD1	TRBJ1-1	TGTGCCAGCAGGGATTTGAACAGGGGGCGTACTGAAGCTTTCTTT	CASRDLNRGRTEAFF
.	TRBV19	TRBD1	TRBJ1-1	TGTGCCAGTAGTCTTTCGAGGGACAGGGGCCGGGCTGAAGCTTTCTTT	CASSLSRDRGRAEAFF
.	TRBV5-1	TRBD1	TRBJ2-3	TGCGCCAGCAGTGCAGGACAGGGGGCGGGAGTTGGGGCCTCAGATACGCAGTATTTT	CASSAGQGAGVGASDTQYF
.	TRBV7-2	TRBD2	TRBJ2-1	TGTGCCAGCAGCAGACAGCGGGAGGCCTACAATGAGCAGTTCTTC	CASSRQREAYNEQFF
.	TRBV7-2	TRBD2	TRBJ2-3	TGTGCTCTTGGCGGCGGGAGTGGGATAACAGATACGCAGTATTTT	CALGGGSGITDTQYF
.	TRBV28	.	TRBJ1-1	TGTGCCAGCAGCCCCCTAAGTATGAACACTGAAGCTTTCTTT	CASSPLSMNTEAFF
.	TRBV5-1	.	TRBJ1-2	TGCGCCAGCAGCTCCTCCTCCGGGACACTTTATGGCTACACCTTC	CASSSSSGTLYGYTF
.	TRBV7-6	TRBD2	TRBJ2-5	TGTGCCAGCAGTTATTCCTCCGGGACTAGCGGGAGAGAGACCCAGTACTTC	CASSYSSGTSGRETQYF
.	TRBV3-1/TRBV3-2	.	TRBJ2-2	TGTGCCAGCAGCCAAGAACACAGGGACACCGGGGAGCTGTTTTTT	CASSQEHRDTGELFF
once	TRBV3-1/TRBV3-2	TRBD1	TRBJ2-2	TGTGCCAGCAGGAAAAATAACAGGGGGAACACCGGGGAGCTGTTTTTT	CASRKNNRGNTGELFF
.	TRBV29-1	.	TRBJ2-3	TGCAGCGTTGTAAAGGACTCAAAGGCGCAGTATTTT	CSVVKDSKAQYF
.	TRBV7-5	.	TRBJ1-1	TGTGCCAGAAGCCCCGGGACAGTGGACACTGAAGCTTTCTTT	CARSPGTVDTEAFF
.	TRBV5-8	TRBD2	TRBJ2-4	TGTGCCAGCAGCTTTTATAATAGCGGGCAGAACATTCAGTACTTC	CASSFYNSGQNIQYF
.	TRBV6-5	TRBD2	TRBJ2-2	TGTGCCAGCAGTCCCGGGACTATATACACCGGGGAGCTGTTTTTT	CASSPGTIYTGELFF
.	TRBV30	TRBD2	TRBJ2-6	TGTGCCTGGAGCCGACTAGCGGGACTTAACTCTGGGGCCAACGTCCTGACTTTC	CAWSRLAGLNSGANVLTF
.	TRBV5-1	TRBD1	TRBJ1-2	TGCGCCAGCAGCTGGACAGGGTCGGAATATGGCTACACCTTC	CASSWTGSEYGYTF
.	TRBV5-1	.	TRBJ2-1	TGCGCCAGCAGCTTGGGACTGATTAACCAGAATGAGCAGTTCTTC	CASSLGLINQNEQFF
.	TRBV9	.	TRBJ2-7	TGTGCCAGCAGCGTGGCGTCAGGGTTGTACGAGCAGTACTTC	CASSVASGLYEQYF
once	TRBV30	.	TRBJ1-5	TGTGCCTGGAGTACAGGGAGTAGGCCCCAGCATTTT	CAWSTGSRPQHF
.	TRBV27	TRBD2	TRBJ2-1	TGTGCCAGCAGTTTACGGGCGGGGGCACTAGCGGACAATTGGTTCTTC	CASSLRAGALADNWFF
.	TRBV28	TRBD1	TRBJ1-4	TGTGCCAGCAGTTCCTTCCCTCGCCGGGGACAGGGAGGGGAAAAACTGTTTTTT	CASSSFPRRGQGGEKLFF
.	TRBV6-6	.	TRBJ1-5	TGTGCCAGCAGCCAACAGGATTATCAGCCCCAGCATTTT	CASSQQDYQPQHF
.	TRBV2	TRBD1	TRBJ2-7	TGTGCCAAGAAAGACAGGGACTACGAGCAGTACTTC	CAKKDRDYEQYF
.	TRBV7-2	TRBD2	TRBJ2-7	TGTGCCAGCAGTCCACGGACTAGCGCCACCTCGGGGGAGCAGTACTTC	CASSPRTSATSGEQYF
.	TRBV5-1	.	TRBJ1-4	TGCGCCAGCAGCTTGAGCGGGACAAACCAGCCACTGTTTTTT	CASSLSGTNQPLFF
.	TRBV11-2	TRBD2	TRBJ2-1	TGTGCCAGCAGCTTCGACGGGAGGGTTGGCAATGAGCAGTTCTTC	CASSFDGRVGNEQFF
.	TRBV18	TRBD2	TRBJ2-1	TGTGCCAGCTCACCATGGAGCGGGAGACCTGACAATGAGCAGTTCTTC	CASSPWSGRPDNEQFF
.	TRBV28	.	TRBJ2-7	TGTGCCAGCAGTTTTAACGAGCAGTACTTC	CASSFNEQYF
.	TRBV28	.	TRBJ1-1	TGTGCCAGCAGTCAATACAGGGTGAACACTGAAGCTTTCTTT	CASSQYRVNTEAFF
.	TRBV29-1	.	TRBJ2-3	TGCAGCGTTGGGCAGGGCCTATTTTCAGATACGCAGTATTTT	CSVGQGLFSDTQYF
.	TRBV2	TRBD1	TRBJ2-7	TGTGCCAGCAGCCTAATTCAGGTACAGGGGGGCGAGCAGTACTTC	CASSLIQVQGGEQYF
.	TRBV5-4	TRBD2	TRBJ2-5	TGTGCCAGCAGCTCGGGCGGGGGGCAAGAGACCCAGTACTTC	CASSSGGGQETQYF
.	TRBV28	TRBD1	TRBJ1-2	TGTGCCAGCAGACCAACAGGGGTCTATGGCTACACCTTC	CASRPTGVYGYTF
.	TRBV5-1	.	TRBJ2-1	TGCGCCAGCAGCTTGGTTAGCGGTAACTACAATGAGCAGTTCTTC	CASSLVSGNYNEQFF
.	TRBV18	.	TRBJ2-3	TGTGCCAGCTCACCGGACACACATACGCAGTATTTT	CASSPDTHTQYF
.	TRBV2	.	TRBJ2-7	TGTGCCAGCAGCTGGGGACCGCGGGGCGAGCAGTACTTC	CASSWGPRGEQYF
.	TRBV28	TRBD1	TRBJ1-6	TGTGCCAGCAGGGCCGGGACAGCCACTAATTCACCCCTCCACTTT	CASRAGTATNSPLHF
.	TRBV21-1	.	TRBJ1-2	TGTGCCAGCAGCAAAGTCGATCTGAGAGAAGGGGATCACTATGGCTACACCTTC	CASSKVDLREGDHYGYTF
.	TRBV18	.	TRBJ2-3	TGTGCCAGCTCACCCGCGGTGGCCACCGCGGGGGATACGCAGTATTTT	CASSPAVATAGDTQYF
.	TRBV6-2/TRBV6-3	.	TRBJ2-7	TGTGCCAGCAGTTCCCCCTTGCGGCGAGCCTACGAGCAGTACTTC	CASSSPLRRAYEQYF